This TCR beta chain comes out of a study of spatial heterogeneity in lung cancer. Per germline, CDR1 SGHVS and CDR2 FQNEAQ. The CDR3 contains 15 residues. V lost 0 bases and J 1 base, leaving 9 bases between the germline ends. This clonotype has ten or more counts. The sample's time point: blood at routine non-recurrence follow-up after resection. Tumor, nontumor lung or frozen PBMC supplied whole RNA that was sequenced unsorted. TCRdb reprocessed the 5' RACE reads via MiXCR and lists one record per CDR3 protein. The sample consists of approximately 50,000 distinct CDR3 sequences, roughly 7.4% of them appearing once.

The sample was PBMCs, taken at follow-up. The V and J genes are TRBV7-8 and TRBJ2-5, with no clear D. The sequence came from a female donor with early-stage non-small cell lung cancer. CDR3 nucleotides: TGTGCCAGCAGCTTAGCCCCACACACCCAAGAGACCCAGTACTTC. Amino acid sequence: CASSLAPHTQETQYF.